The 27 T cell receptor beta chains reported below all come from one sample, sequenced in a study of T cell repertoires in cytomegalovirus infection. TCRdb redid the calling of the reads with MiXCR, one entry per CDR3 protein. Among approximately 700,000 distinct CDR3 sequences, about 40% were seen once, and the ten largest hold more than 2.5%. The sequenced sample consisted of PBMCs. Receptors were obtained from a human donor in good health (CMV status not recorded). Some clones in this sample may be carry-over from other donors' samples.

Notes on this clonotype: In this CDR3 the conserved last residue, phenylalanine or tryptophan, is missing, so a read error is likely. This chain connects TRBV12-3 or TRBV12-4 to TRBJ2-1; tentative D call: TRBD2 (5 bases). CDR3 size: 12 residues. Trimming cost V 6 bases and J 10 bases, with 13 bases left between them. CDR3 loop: CASSHRELEQFS. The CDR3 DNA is TGTGCCAGCAGCCACCGGGAACTGGAGCAGTTCTCC.

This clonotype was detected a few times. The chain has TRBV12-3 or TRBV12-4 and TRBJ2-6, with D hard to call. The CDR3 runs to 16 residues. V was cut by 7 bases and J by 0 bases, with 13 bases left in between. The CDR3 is CASTVDGDSGANVLTF. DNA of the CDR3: TGTGCCAGCACCGTAGACGGAGACTCTGGGGCCAACGTCCTGACTTTC.

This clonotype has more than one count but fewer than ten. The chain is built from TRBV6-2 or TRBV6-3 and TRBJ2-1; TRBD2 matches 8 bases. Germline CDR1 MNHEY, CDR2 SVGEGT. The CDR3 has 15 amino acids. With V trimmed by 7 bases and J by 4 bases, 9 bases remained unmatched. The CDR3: CASTPVVAGYNEQFF. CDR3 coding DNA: TGTGCCAGCACCCCGGTGGTAGCGGGGTACAATGAGCAGTTCTTC.

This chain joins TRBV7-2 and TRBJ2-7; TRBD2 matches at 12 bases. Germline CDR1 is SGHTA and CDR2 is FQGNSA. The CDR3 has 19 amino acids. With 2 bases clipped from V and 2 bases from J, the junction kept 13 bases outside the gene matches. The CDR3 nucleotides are TGTGCCAGCAGCTTATTCGGGCAGGCTAGCGGGAGGGTGCCCTACGAGCAGTACTTC. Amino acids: CASSLFGQASGRVPYEQYF.

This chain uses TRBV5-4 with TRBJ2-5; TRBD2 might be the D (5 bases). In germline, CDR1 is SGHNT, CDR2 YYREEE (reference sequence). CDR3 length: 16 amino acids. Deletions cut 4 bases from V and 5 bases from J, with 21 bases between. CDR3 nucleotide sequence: TGTGCCAGCAGCCGGAGCGGCACCGACCTTGGGGAGACCCAGTACTTC. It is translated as CASSRSGTDLGETQYF. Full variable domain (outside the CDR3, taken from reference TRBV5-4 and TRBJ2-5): ETGVTQSPTHLIKTRGQQVTLRCSSQSGHNTVSWYQQALGQGPQFIFQYYREEENGRGNFPPRFSGLQFPNYSSELNVNALELDDSALYLCASSRSGTDLGETQYFGPGTRLLVL.

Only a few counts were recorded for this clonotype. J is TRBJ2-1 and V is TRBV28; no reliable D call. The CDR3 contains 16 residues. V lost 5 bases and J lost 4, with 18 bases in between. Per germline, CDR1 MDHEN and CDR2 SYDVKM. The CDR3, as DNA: TGTGCCAGCAGTCATCGACTCCAATACGCATACAATGAGCAGTTCTTC. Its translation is CASSHRLQYAYNEQFF.

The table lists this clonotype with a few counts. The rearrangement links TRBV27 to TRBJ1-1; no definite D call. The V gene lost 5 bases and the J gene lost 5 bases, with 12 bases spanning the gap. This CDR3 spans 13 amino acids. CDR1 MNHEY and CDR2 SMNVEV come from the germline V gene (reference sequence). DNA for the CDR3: TGTGCCAGCAGTCAAGGAAGGAGGACTGAAGCTTTCTTT. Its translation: CASSQGRRTEAFF.

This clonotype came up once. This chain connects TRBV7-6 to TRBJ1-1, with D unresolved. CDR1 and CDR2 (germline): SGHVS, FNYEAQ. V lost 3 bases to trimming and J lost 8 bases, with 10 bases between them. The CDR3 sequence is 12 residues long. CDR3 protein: CASSFVLSEAFF. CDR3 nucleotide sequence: TGTGCCAGCAGCTTCGTTCTGTCCGAAGCTTTCTTT.

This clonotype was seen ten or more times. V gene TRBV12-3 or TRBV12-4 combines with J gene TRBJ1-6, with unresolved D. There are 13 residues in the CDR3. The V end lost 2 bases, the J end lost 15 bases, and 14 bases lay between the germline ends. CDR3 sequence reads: CASSLPRTALLHF. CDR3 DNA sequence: TGTGCCAGCAGTTTACCGAGGACGGCGCTCCTCCACTTT.

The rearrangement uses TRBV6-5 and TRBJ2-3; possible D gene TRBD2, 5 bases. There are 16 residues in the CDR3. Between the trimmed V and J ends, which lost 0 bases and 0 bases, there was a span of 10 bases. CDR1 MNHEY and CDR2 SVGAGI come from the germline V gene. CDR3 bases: TGTGCCAGCAGTTACTCGAGAGGGAGTAGCACAGATACGCAGTATTTT. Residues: CASSYSRGSSTDTQYF.

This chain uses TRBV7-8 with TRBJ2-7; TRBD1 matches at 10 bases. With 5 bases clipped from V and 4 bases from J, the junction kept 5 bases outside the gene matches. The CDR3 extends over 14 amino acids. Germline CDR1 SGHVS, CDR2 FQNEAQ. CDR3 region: CASSGGDRGYEQYF. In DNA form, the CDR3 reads TGTGCCAGCAGCGGAGGGGACAGGGGATACGAGCAGTACTTC.

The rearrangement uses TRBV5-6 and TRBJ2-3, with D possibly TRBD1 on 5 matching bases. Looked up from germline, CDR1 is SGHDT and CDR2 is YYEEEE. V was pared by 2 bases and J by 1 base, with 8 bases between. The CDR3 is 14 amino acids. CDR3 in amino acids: CASSFKTGTDTQYF. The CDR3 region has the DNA TGTGCCAGCAGCTTCAAGACAGGCACAGATACGCAGTATTTT.

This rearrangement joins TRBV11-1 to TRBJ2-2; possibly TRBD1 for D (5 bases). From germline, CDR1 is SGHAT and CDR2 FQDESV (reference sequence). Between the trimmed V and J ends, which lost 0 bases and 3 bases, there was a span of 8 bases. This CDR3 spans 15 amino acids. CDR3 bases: TGTGCCAGCAGCTTAGCGGACACCCACACCGGGGAGCTGTTTTTT. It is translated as CASSLADTHTGELFF.

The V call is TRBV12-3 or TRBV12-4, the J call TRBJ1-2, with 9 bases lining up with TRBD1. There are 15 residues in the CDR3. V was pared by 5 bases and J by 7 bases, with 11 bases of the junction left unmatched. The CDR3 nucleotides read TGTGCCAGCAGTACCCGACAGGGGGACATCACTGGCTACACCTTC. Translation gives CASSTRQGDITGYTF.

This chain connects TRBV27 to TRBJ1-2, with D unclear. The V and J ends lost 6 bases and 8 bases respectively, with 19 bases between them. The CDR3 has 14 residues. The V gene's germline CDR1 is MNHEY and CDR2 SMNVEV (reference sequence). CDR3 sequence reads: CASSVRRDVMGYTF. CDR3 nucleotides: TGTGCCAGCAGCGTTCGAAGAGATGTAATGGGCTACACCTTC.

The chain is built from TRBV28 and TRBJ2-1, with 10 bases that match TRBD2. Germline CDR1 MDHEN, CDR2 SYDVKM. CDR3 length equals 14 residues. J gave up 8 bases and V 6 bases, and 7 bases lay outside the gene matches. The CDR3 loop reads CASRGTSVNDEQFF. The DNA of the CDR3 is TGTGCCAGCAGGGGGACTAGCGTGAACGATGAGCAGTTCTTC.

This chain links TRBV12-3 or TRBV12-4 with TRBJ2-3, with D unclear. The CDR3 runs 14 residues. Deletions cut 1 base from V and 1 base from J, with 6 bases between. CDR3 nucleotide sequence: TGTGCCAGCAGTTTAGTACAGCGCACAGATACGCAGTATTTT. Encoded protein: CASSLVQRTDTQYF.

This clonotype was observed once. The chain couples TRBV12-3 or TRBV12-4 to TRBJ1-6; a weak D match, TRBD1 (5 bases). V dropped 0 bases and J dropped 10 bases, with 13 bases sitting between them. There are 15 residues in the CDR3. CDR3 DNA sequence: TGTGCCAGCAGTTTAGCGCGCTGGCAGGGATCACCCCTCCACTTT. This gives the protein CASSLARWQGSPLHF.

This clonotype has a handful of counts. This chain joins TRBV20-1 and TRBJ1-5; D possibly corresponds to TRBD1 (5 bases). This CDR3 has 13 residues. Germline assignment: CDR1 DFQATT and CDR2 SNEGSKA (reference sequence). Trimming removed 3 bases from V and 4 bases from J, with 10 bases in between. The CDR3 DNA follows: TGCAGTGCTAGTGAAGGGACTAATCAGCCCCAGCATTTT. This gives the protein CSASEGTNQPQHF.

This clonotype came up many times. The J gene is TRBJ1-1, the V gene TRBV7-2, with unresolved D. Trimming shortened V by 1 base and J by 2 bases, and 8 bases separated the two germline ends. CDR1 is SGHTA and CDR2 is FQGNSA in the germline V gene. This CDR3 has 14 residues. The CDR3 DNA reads TGTGCCAGCAGCTTAGTACCGGAAAACACTGAAGCTTTCTTT. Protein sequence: CASSLVPENTEAFF.

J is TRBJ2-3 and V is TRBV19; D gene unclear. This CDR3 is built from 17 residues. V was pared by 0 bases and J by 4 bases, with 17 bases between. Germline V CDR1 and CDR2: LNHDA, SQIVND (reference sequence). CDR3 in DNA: TGTGCCAGTAGTATAGAGGTATGGGGTCGGCTGCCAGATACGCAGTATTTT. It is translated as CASSIEVWGRLPDTQYF.

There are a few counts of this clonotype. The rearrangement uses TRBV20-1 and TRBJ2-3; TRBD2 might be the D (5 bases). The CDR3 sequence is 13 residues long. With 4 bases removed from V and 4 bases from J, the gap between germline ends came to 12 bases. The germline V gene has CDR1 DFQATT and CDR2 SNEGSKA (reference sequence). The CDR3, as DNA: TGCAGTGCTAAGAGAGGGATGGCAGATACGCAGTATTTT. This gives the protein CSAKRGMADTQYF.

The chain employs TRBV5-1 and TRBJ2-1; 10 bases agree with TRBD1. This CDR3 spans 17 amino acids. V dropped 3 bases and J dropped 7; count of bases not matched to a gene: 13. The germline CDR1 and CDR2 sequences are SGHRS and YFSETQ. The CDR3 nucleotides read TGCGCCAGCAGCTCAATCCGCACGGGGACAGGGGAAAATGAGCAGTTCTTC. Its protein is CASSSIRTGTGENEQFF.

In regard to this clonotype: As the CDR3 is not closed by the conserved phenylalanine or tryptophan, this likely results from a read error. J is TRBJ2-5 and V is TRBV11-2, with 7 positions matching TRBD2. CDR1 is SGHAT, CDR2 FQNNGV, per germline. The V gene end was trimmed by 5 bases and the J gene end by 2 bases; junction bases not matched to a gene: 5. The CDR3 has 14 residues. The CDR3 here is CASSLTSAQETQYL. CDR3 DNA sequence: TGTGCCAGCAGCCTCACTAGCGCTCAAGAGACCCAGTACTTA.

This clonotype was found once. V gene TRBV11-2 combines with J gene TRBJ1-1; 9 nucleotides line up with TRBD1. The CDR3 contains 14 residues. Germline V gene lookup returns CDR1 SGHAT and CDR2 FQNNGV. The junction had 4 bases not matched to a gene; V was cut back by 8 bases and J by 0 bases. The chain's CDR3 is CASGGQGLNTEAFF. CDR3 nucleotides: TGTGCCAGCGGGGGACAGGGCCTGAACACTGAAGCTTTCTTT.

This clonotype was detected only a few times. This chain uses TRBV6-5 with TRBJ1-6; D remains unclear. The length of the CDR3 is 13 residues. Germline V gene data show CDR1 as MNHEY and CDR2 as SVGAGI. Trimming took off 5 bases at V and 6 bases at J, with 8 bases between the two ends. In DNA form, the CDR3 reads TGTGCCAGCAGTGCCAACTTTAATTCACCCCTCCACTTT. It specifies CASSANFNSPLHF.

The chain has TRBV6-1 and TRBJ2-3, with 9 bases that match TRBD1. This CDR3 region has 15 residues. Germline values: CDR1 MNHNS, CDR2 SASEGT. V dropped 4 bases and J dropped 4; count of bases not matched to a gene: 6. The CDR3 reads CASSAAGTGSDTQYF. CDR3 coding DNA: TGTGCCAGCAGTGCAGCCGGGACAGGGTCAGATACGCAGTATTTT.